The next 24 T cell receptor beta chains were all read from a single sample in a study of blood T cell repertoires in COVID-19. The method was immunoSEQ multiplex PCR; TCRdb's version includes in-frame clones alone and lacks a portion of them. The repertoire holds fewer than 300,000 clones, with around 90% as singletons. The sample consisted of peripheral blood. The receptors here all came from a woman in her thirties or forties who had recovered from COVID-19.

V is TRBV12-3 or TRBV12-4 and J is TRBJ2-7, with TRBD1 identical over 9 bases. The CDR3 contains 12 residues. V was clipped by 7 bases and J by 3 bases; unmatched bases: 1. CDR3 sequence: CASTDRGYEQYF. In nucleotides, the CDR3 is TGTGCCAGCACGGACAGGGGCTACGAGCAGTACTTC.

This sequence joins TRBV18 and TRBJ2-3, with TRBD2 as a possible D gene (6 bases). The germline gives CDR1 KGHSH, CDR2 LQKENI. The CDR3 runs to 17 residues. V was trimmed by 6 bases and J by 1 base, leaving 20 bases between them. The CDR3 DNA is TGTGCCAGCTCGCGCCCCGGGGGTCCGCGGGGCACAGATACGCAGTATTTT. Translating gives CASSRPGGPRGTDTQYF.

The chain has TRBV4-1 and TRBJ1-2, with D maybe TRBD1 (5 bases). Germline assignment: CDR1 MGHRA and CDR2 YSYEKL. This CDR3 comprises 14 residues. The germline V and J ends were trimmed by 3 bases and 2 bases, with 10 bases remaining between them. CDR3 DNA sequence: TGCGCCAGCAGCCAGCGGGGGGAAAACTATGGCTACACCTTC. Protein: CASSQRGENYGYTF.

This chain uses TRBV30 with TRBJ2-7; TRBD2 aligns across 8 bases. The V segment lost 6 bases and the J segment 6 bases; nucleotides outside the gene matches: 10. CDR1 and CDR2 (germline): GTSNPN, SVGIG (reference sequence). CDR3 length: 13 residues. CDR3 residues: CACRKAGVLEQYF. The CDR3, as DNA: TGTGCCTGCCGAAAAGCGGGAGTGCTCGAGCAGTACTTC. Full variable domain (rest looked up from reference TRBV30 and TRBJ2-7): SQTIHQWPATLVQPVGSPLSLECTVEGTSNPNLYWYRQAAGRGLQLLFYSVGIGQISSEVPQNLSASRPQDRQFILSSKKLLLSDSGFYLCACRKAGVLEQYFGPGTRLTVT.

V usage is TRBV6-5 and J usage is TRBJ1-2; weak D call: TRBD1 (5 bases). V shed 5 bases and J shed 7 bases, with 11 bases lying between them. Germline V CDR1 and CDR2: MNHEY, SVGAGI. The CDR3 extends over 12 amino acids. The CDR3 protein is CASSPGGTGYTF. CDR3 nucleotide sequence: TGTGCCAGCAGTCCCGGGGGGACTGGCTACACCTTC.

The V call is TRBV11-2, the J call TRBJ2-2; D unresolved. The V gene's germline CDR1 is SGHAT and CDR2 FQNNGV. Trimming took off 5 bases at V and 2 bases at J, with 6 bases between the two ends. The CDR3 covers 13 residues. CDR3 loop: CASSKLNTGELFF. The CDR3 bases are TGTGCCAGCAGCAAGCTTAACACCGGGGAGCTGTTTTTT. Complete variable domain (other parts from reference TRBV11-2 and TRBJ2-2): EAGVAQSPRYKIIEKRQSVAFWCNPISGHATLYWYQQILGQGPKLLIQFQNNGVVDDSQLPKDRFSAERLKGVDSTLKIQPAKLEDSAVYLCASSKLNTGELFFGEGSRLTVL.

The chain is built from TRBV29-1 and TRBJ2-1; 10 bases fit TRBD2. This CDR3 region has 15 residues. CDR1 and CDR2 from the germline V gene are SQVTM and ANQGSEA. J gave up 7 bases and V 3 bases, and 9 bases lay outside the gene matches. The DNA for the CDR3 is TGCAGCGTTGAGCGTCTAGCGGGAGTTCAGAATGAGCAGTTCTTC. Translated, it gives CSVERLAGVQNEQFF.

The chain has TRBV3-1 (or the pseudogene TRBV3-2) and TRBJ2-1, with TRBD2 identical over 7 bases. From germline, CDR1 is LGHDT and CDR2 YNNKEL (reference sequence). This CDR3 has 16 residues. The V segment lost 0 bases and the J segment 0 bases; nucleotides outside the gene matches: 2. The DNA for the CDR3 is TGTGCCAGCAGCCAAGAGGGCGGGAGCTCCTACAATGAGCAGTTCTTC. It translates to CASSQEGGSSYNEQFF.

V is TRBV6-1 and J is TRBJ2-7, with D possibly being TRBD2 (5 bases). V lost 6 bases and J 6 bases, leaving 15 bases between the germline ends. The CDR3 contains 13 residues. The germline CDR1 and CDR2 sequences are MNHNS and SASEGT. CDR3 residues: CASSPSGLFEQYF. CDR3 bases: TGTGCCAGCAGCCCTTCCGGACTGTTCGAGCAGTACTTC.

This clone appeared once. The chain is built from TRBV5-6 and TRBJ1-3; TRBD1 agrees at 7 bases. CDR1 SGHDT and CDR2 YYEEEE come from the germline V gene. The CDR3 totals 14 residues. V lost 4 bases and J lost 4; bases outside the gene matches: 5. DNA for the CDR3: TGTGCCAGCAGCCGGGGGACAGCCGGAAACACCATATATTTT. This gives the protein CASSRGTAGNTIYF.

The rearrangement uses TRBV7-9 and TRBJ1-1; TRBD1 is a possible D gene (6 bases). CDR3 size: 15 residues. Germline V CDR1 and CDR2: SEHNR, FQNEAQ (reference sequence). The V and J ends lost 5 bases and 1 base respectively, with 14 bases between them. CDR3 nucleotides: TGTGCCAGCAGCCGAATTCACAGGGCGAACACTGAAGCTTTCTTT. Translation gives CASSRIHRANTEAFF.

This chain uses TRBV7-3 with TRBJ2-3; D uncertain. The V end lost 6 bases, the J end lost 0 bases, and 10 bases lay between the germline ends. The CDR3 spans 14 residues. CDR1 and CDR2 from the germline V gene are SGHTA and FQGTGA. DNA for the CDR3: TGTGCCAGCAGTCAACGGAGCAGCACAGATACGCAGTATTTT. It encodes CASSQRSSTDTQYF.

The J gene is TRBJ2-3, the V gene TRBV18, with D uncertain. Per the germline V gene, CDR1 is KGHSH and CDR2 is LQKENI. The V and J ends lost 5 bases and 0 bases respectively, with 15 bases between them. CDR3 length: 16 residues. CDR3 DNA sequence: TGTGCCAGCTCATCGCGGCTCCGGCTGAGCACAGATACGCAGTATTTT. It is translated as CASSSRLRLSTDTQYF.

In this sample, this clone turned up once. V is TRBV5-8 and J is TRBJ2-4; TRBD2 matches 9 bases. The CDR3 contains 16 residues. Per the germline V gene, CDR1 is SGHTS and CDR2 is YDEGEE. J lost 0 bases, V lost 4 bases, and 5 bases had no gene match. The chain's CDR3 is CASSAGGGLAKNIQYF. DNA for the CDR3: TGTGCCAGCAGCGCGGGGGGGGGACTAGCCAAAAACATTCAGTACTTC.

This clone appeared a few times. This sample includes further DNA sequences coding for the same CDR3. Written as DNA, the CDR3 is TGTGCCAGCAGTTACGGGACAGGAGACTATGGCTACACCTTC. Translated: CASSYGTGDYGYTF. This sequence joins TRBV6-2 or TRBV6-3 and TRBJ1-2, with 8 bases lining up with TRBD1. CDR3 length: 14 amino acids. Trimming removed 2 bases from V and 3 bases from J; junction bases left unmatched: 2. CDR1 MNHEY and CDR2 SVGEGT come from the germline V gene.

The chain recombines TRBV18 with TRBJ2-3; TRBD2 matches at 8 bases. CDR3 length equals 16 residues. Germline CDR1 reads KGHSH; CDR2 reads LQKENI. Unmatched junction bases numbered 7, after V lost 5 bases and J lost 0 bases. The CDR3 region has the DNA TGTGCCAGCTCATCCACTAGCGGAGGGAGCACAGATACGCAGTATTTT. Protein sequence: CASSSTSGGSTDTQYF.

V usage is TRBV7-8 and J usage is TRBJ2-4, with 7 nucleotides matching TRBD1. The CDR3 covers 17 residues. V gave up 0 bases and J gave up 0 bases; unmatched junction bases: 5. CDR1 SGHVS and CDR2 FQNEAQ come from the germline V gene. In nucleotides, the CDR3 is TGTGCCAGCAGCTTAGCGGGGTCAGGGGGAGCCAAAAACATTCAGTACTTC. It codes for CASSLAGSGGAKNIQYF.

The V call is TRBV7-2, the J call TRBJ1-2; TRBD1 agrees at 9 bases. The length of the CDR3 is 13 residues. From germline, CDR1 is SGHTA and CDR2 FQGNSA. J lost 7 bases, V lost 5 bases, and 5 bases had no gene match. The DNA of the CDR3 is TGTGCCAGCAGCGAGGGGACAGGGACTGGCTACACCTTC. Amino acids: CASSEGTGTGYTF.

The rearrangement links TRBV13 to TRBJ2-5, with TRBD1 as a possible D gene (6 bases). The CDR3 spans 16 residues. From germline, CDR1 is PRHDT and CDR2 FYEKMQ (reference sequence). V lost 5 bases to trimming and J lost 1 base, with 17 bases between them. Written as DNA, the CDR3 is TGTGCCAGCAGCCTCCGGACAGCAAAACCCCAAGAGACCCAGTACTTC. Its translation is CASSLRTAKPQETQYF.

The chain carries TRBV6-2 or TRBV6-3 and TRBJ2-7, with TRBD2 matching over 12 bases. This CDR3 region has 17 residues. J was trimmed by 4 bases and V by 8 bases; bases with no gene match: 15. Germline CDR1 MNHEY, CDR2 SVGEGT. CDR3 protein: CASRPNPTSGSGYEQYF. In DNA, the CDR3 is TGTGCCAGCCGCCCAAACCCGACTAGCGGGAGTGGTTACGAGCAGTACTTC.

V and J are TRBV5-4 and TRBJ1-2, with 8 positions matching TRBD1. This CDR3 comprises 16 residues. Germline-derived CDR1 and CDR2 are SGHNT and YYREEE (reference sequence). Trimming cost V 0 bases and J 12 bases; bases outside gene matches: 16. The CDR3 region is CASSLGRPGQALEDTF. The DNA of the CDR3 is TGTGCCAGCAGCTTGGGACGACCGGGACAGGCCTTGGAGGACACCTTC.

Concerning this clone: Additional DNA sequences in this sample encode the identical CDR3. The chain has TRBV5-1 and TRBJ2-1; TRBD2 matches at 10 bases. The V gene's germline CDR1 is SGHRS and CDR2 YFSETQ. The CDR3 runs to 15 residues. V lost 0 bases and J lost 8; bases outside the gene matches: 5. CDR3 coding DNA: TGCGCCAGCAGCTTGGGGCTAGCGGGAGTGGATGAGCAGTTCTTC. It encodes CASSLGLAGVDEQFF.

The chain has TRBV5-1 and TRBJ2-7, with TRBD2 identical over 13 bases. Germline assignment: CDR1 SGHRS and CDR2 YFSETQ. The V segment lost 4 bases and the J segment 2 bases; nucleotides outside the gene matches: 15. The CDR3 totals 19 residues. This CDR3 is CASSQGLAGRDRQTYEQYF. The CDR3 DNA follows: TGCGCCAGCAGCCAGGGACTAGCGGGAAGGGACCGCCAAACCTACGAGCAGTACTTC.

The V gene is TRBV10-3, the J gene TRBJ1-1; a weak D match, TRBD1 (5 bases). Germline V gene lookup returns CDR1 ENHRY and CDR2 SYGVKD. Trimming pared 6 bases from V and 3 bases from J, leaving 17 bases between. This CDR3 has 15 amino acids. CDR3 protein: CAISSTRGGYTEAFF. The DNA for the CDR3 is TGTGCCATCAGCTCGACCCGGGGGGGGTACACTGAAGCTTTCTTT.